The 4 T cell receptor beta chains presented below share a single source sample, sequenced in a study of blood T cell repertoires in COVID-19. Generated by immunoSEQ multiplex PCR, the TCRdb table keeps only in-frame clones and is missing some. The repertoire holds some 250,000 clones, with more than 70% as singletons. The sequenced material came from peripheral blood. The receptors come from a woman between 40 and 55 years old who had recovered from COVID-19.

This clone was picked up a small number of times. The CDR3 nucleotides read TGTGCCAGCAGCCCGCCGGGGGTCACTGAAGCTTTCTTT. Translating it yields CASSPPGVTEAFF. The V gene is TRBV7-9, the J gene TRBJ1-1; tentative D call: TRBD1 (5 bases). Trimming cost V 5 bases and J 4 bases, with 11 bases left between them. Germline CDR1 reads SEHNR; CDR2 reads FQNEAQ (reference sequence). CDR3 size: 13 residues. Complete variable domain (other parts from reference TRBV7-9 and TRBJ1-1): DTGVSQNPRHKITKRGQNVTFRCDPISEHNRLYWYRQTLGQGPEFLTYFQNEAQLEKSRLLSDRFSAERPKGSFSTLEIQRTEQGDSAMYLCASSPPGVTEAFFGQGTRLTVV.

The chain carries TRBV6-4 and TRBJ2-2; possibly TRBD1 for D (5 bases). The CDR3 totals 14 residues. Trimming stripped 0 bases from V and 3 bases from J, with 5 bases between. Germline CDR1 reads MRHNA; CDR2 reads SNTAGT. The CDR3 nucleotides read TGTGCCAGCAGTGACTCAGGGGACACCGGGGAGCTGTTTTTT. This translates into CASSDSGDTGELFF.

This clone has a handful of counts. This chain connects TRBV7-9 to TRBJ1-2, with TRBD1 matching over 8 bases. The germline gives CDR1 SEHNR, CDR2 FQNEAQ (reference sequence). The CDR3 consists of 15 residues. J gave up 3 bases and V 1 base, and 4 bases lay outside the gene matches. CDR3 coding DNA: TGTGCCAGCAGCTTAGAGGACAGGGCTTACTATGGCTACACCTTC. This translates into CASSLEDRAYYGYTF.

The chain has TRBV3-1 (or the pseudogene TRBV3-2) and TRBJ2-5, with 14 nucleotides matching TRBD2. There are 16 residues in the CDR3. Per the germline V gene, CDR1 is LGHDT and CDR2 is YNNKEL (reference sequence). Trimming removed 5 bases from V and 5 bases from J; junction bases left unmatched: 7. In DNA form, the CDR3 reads TGTGCCAGCAGCGAGGGACTAGCGGGAGTGAGCGAGACCCAGTACTTC. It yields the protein CASSEGLAGVSETQYF.